This T cell receptor (beta chain) originates from a study of identical twins. In this sample, this clonotype turned up a few times. The CDR3 is 16 amino acids. V lost 0 bases to trimming and J lost 5 bases, with 17 bases between them. CDR1 is SGHRS, CDR2 YFSETQ, per germline. TCRdb used MiXCR to reprocess the 5' RACE reads, holding one entry per CDR3 protein. Of 250,000 or so distinct CDR3 sequences listed, approximately 8.3% are singletons. There were only healthy Caucasians among the donors. These records were also assigned to another study, of yellow fever vaccine responses in identical twins.

Sequencing was performed on CD8+ T cells sorted from blood. This rearrangement joins TRBV5-1 to TRBJ1-1; no clear D gene. The sequence was obtained from a woman aged 18-35 years in good health. The CDR3 sequence: CASSLDKVIGRTEAFF. The CDR3 DNA sequence: TGCGCCAGCAGCTTGGACAAGGTCATTGGACGAACTGAAGCTTTCTTT.